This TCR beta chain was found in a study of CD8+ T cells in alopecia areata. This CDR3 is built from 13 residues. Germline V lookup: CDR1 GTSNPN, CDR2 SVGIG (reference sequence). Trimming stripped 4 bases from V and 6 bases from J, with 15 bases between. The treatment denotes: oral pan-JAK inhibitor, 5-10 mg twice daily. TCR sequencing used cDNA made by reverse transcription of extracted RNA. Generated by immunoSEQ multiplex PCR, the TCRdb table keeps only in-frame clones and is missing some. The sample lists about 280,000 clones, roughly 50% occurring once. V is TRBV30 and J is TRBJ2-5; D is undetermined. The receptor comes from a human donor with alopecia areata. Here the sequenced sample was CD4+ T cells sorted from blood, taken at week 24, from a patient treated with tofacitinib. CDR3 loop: CAWTSRVRQTQYF. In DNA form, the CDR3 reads TGTGCCTGGACAAGCCGGGTTCGGCAGACCCAGTACTTC.